The present entry profiles one T cell receptor beta chain with its context. This sample was included in a study of blood T cell repertoires in COVID-19. Study overall: There were acute and convalescent COVID-19 samples, and they came from the United States, Italy and Spain. PBMCs, B-cell-depleted T cells, or T cells were the source of the cDNA or gDNA that made up the material.

CDR1 and CDR2 (germline): SGHAT, FQNNGV. The CDR3 consists of 14 residues. The junction had 5 bases not matched to a gene; V was cut back by 1 base and J by 9 bases. Study processing details: Nucleated cell number was recorded as an estimate derived from reference gene primer amplification. Assay: immunoSEQ multiplex PCR; the TCRdb copy retains only in-frame clones and omits some. V and J calls and clone size are given by that table; D and trimming were obtained from the DNA. The table has around 240,000 clones, around 87% seen once; the top ten hold about 3%. This chain links TRBV11-2 with TRBJ2-1, with TRBD1 identical over 8 bases. This receptor was taken from a woman aged 25 to 45 who had recovered from COVID-19. The sample comprised peripheral blood. The CDR3 is CASSLGTGTIEQFF. The CDR3 nucleotides are TGTGCCAGCAGCTTAGGGACAGGGACGATTGAGCAGTTCTTC.